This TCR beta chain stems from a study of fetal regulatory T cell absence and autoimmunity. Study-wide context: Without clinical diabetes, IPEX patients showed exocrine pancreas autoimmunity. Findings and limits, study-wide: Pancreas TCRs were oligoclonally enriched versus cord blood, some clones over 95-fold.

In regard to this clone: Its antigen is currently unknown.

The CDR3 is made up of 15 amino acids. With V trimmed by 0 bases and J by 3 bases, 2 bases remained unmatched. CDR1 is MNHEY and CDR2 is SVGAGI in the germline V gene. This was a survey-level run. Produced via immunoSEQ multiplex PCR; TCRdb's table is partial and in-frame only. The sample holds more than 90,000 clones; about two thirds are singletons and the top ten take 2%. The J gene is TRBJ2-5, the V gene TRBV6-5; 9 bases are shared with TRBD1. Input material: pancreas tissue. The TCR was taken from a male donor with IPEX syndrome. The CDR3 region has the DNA TGTGCCAGCAGTTACTCATGGACAGGGGAAGAGACCCAGTACTTC. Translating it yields CASSYSWTGEETQYF.